This T cell receptor (beta chain) was retrieved from a study of tumor-infiltrating lymphocytes in primary liver carcinoma. Per the germline V gene, CDR1 is MNHNS and CDR2 is SASEGT. The CDR3 spans 14 residues. Unsorted bulk tissue, roughly 20-32 mg of it, served as the source for co-extraction of RNA and DNA. Every tumor specimen contained over 85% viable tumor cells. Regarding this clonotype: What it binds is unknown.

TCR beta cDNA was reverse-transcribed from roughly 520 ng of total RNA. The reaction used a constant-region primer and ProtoScript II reverse transcriptase. Investigators got TCR beta libraries out of three nested multiplex PCR rounds, done with slightly modified ARM-PCR. TRBV1-TRBV30 forward and Cbeta reverse primers drove the first two approximately 10-cycle rounds. Using its own MiXCR run on the multiplex PCR reads, TCRdb lists one record per CDR3 protein. The sample lists 84,000 or so distinct CDR3 sequences, about three quarters seen once, with roughly a fifth in the top ten. Study-wide points: A significantly higher top-250-clone fraction was recorded for tumors than for blood (p = 0.039). Tumor-adjacent and tumor-blood pairs overlapped less than tumor region pairs did.

The genes are TRBV6-1 and TRBJ1-1; D is perhaps TRBD1 (6 bases). Sequences were obtained from liver tumor tissue from sampling region 1. Subset reported: tumor region T1, superior pole. The source is a man aged 35 to 55 with primary liver carcinoma and hepatitis B virus infection. As DNA, the CDR3 is TGTGACATCAGTGTATTGAGCAGGGGAGATGAAGCTTTCTTT. Its translation is CDISVLSRGDEAFF.